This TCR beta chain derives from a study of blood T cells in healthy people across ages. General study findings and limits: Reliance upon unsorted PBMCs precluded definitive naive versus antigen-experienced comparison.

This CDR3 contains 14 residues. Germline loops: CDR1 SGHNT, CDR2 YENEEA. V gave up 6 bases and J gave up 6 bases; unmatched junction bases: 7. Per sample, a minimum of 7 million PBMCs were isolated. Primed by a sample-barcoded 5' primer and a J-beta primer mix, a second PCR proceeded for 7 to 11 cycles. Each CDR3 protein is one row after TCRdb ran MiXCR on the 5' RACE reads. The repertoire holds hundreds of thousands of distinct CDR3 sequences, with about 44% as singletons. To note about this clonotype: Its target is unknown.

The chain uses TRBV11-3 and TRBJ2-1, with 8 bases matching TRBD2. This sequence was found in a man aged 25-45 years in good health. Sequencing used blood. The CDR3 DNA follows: TGTGCCAGCAGGTCGTCTAGCGGGCCCAATGAGCAGTTCTTC. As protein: CASRSSSGPNEQFF.